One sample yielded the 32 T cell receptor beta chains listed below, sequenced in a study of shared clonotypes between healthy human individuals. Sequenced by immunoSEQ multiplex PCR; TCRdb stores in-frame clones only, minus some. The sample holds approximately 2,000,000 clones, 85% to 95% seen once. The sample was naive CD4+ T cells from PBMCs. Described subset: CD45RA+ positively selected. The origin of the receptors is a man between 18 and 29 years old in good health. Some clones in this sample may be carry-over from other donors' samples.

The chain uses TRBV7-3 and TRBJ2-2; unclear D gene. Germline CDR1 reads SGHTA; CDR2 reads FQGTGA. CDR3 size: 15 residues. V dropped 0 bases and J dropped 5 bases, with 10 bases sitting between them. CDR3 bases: TGTGCCAGCAGCTTAACCTCCAGCAGTACCGGGGAGCTGTTTTTT. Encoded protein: CASSLTSSSTGELFF.

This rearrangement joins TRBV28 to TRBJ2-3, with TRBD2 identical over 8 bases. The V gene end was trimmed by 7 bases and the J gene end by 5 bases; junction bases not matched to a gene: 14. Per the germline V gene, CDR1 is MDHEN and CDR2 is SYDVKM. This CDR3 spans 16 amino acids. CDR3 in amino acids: CASTLVPGGLQDTQYF. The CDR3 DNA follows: TGTGCCAGCACCCTTGTCCCGGGAGGGCTGCAAGATACGCAGTATTTT.

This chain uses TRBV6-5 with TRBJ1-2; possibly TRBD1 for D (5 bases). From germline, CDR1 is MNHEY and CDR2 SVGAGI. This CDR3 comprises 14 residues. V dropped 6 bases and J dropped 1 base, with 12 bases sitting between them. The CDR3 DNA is TGTGCCAGCAGAGGGAGGGGAAATAACTATGGCTACACCTTC. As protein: CASRGRGNNYGYTF.

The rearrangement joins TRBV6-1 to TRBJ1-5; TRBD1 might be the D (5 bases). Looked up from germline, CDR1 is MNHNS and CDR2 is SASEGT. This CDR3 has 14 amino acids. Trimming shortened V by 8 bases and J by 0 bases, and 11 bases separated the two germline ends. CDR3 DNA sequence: TGTGCCAGCGAATGGGACCATAGCAATCAGCCCCAGCATTTT. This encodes CASEWDHSNQPQHF.

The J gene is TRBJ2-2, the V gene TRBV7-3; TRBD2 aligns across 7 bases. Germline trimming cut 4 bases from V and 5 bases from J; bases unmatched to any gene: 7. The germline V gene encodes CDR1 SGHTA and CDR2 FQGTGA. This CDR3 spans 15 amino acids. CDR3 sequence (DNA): TGTGCCAGCAGCTACCCGACGGGGGGAACCGGGGAGCTGTTTTTT. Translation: CASSYPTGGTGELFF.

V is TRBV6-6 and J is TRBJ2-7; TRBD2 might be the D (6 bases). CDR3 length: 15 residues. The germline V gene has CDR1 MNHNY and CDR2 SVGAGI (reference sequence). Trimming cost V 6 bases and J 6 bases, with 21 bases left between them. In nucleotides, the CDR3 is TGTGCCAGCAGCCCTACTGTAGGACTAAATCGCGAGCAGTACTTC. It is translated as CASSPTVGLNREQYF.

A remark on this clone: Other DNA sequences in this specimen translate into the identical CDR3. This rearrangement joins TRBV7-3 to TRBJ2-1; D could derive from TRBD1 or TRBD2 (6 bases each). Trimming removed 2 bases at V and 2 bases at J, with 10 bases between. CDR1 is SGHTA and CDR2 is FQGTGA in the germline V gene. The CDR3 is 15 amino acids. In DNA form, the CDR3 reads TGTGCCAGCAGCTTACTCGGGGGCCCCTACAATGAGCAGTTCTTC. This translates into CASSLLGGPYNEQFF.

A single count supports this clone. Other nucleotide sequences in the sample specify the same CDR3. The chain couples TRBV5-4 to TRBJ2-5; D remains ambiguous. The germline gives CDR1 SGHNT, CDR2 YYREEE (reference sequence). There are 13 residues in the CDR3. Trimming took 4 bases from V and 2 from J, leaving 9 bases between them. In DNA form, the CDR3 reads TGTGCCAGCAGCCTCCGGGCACAAGAGACCCAGTACTTC. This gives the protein CASSLRAQETQYF.

The CDR3 DNA follows: TGTGCCAGCAGTCAAAGTAGAATTGAAAAACTGTTTTTT. The encoded protein is CASSQSRIEKLFF. The chain carries TRBV28 and TRBJ1-4; D not certain. Looked up from germline, CDR1 is MDHEN and CDR2 is SYDVKM. The V gene lost 5 bases and the J gene lost 7 bases, with 11 bases spanning the gap. The length of the CDR3 is 13 residues.

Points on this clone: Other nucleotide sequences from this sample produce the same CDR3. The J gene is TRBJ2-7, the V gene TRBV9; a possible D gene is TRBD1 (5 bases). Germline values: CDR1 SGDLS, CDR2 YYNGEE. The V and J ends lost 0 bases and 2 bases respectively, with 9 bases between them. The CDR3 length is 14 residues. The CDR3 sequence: CASSVGQGTYEQYF. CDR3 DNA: TGTGCCAGCAGCGTAGGCCAGGGAACCTACGAGCAGTACTTC.

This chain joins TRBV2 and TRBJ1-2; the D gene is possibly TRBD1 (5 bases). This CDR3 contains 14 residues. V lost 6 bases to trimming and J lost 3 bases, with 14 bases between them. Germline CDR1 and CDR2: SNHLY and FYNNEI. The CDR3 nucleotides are TGTGCCAGCAGGGGGGACCGCCCCGACTATGGCTACACCTTC. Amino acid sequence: CASRGDRPDYGYTF.

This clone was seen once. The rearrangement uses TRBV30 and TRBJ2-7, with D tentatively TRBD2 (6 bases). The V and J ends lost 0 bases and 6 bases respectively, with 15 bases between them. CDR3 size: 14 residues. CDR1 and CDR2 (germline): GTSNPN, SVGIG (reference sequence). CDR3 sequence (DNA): TGTGCCTGGAGTGTAACCGGGAGATCAATCGAGCAGTACTTC. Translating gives CAWSVTGRSIEQYF.

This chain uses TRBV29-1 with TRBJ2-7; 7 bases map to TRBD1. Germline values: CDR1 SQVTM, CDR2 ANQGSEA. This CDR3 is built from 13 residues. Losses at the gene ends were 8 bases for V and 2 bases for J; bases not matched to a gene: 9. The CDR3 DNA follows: TGCAGCACCATGGGGGACAGCGCCTACGAGCAGTACTTC. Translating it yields CSTMGDSAYEQYF.

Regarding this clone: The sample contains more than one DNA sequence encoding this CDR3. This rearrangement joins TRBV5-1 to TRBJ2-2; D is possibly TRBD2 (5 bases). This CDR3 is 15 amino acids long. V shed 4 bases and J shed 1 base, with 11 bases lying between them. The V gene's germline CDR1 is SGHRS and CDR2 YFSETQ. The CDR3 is CASSLRAENTGELFF. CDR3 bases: TGCGCCAGCAGCCTGCGGGCCGAGAACACCGGGGAGCTGTTTTTT.

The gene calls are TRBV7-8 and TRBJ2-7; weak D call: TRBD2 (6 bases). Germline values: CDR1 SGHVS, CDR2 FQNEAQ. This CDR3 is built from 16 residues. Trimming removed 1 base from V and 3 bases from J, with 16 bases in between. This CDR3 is CASSLEAGIGGYEQYF. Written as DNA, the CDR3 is TGTGCCAGCAGCTTAGAGGCAGGGATCGGGGGCTACGAGCAGTACTTC.

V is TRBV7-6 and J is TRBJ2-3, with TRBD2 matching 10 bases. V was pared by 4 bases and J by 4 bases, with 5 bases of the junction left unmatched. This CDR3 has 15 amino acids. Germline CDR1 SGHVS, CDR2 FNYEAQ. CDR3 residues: CASSWSSGSPDTQYF. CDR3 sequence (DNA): TGTGCCAGCAGCTGGTCTAGCGGGAGCCCAGATACGCAGTATTTT.

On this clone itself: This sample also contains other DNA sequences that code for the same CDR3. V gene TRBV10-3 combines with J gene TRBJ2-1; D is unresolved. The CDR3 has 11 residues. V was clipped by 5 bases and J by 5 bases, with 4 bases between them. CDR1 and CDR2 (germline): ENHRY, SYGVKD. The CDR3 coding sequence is TGTGCCATCAGTCGGGACAATGAGCAGTTCTTC. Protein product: CAISRDNEQFF.

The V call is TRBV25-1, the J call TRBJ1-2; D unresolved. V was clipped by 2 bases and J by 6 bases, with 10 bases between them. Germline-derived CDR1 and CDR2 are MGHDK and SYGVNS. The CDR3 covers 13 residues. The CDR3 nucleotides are TGTGCCAGCAGTGAACCGGGGAGGAATGGCTACACCTTC. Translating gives CASSEPGRNGYTF.

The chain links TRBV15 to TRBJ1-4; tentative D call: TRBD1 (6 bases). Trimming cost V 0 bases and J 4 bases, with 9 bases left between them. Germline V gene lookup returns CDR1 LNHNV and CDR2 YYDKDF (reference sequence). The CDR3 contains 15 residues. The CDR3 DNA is TGTGCCACCAGCAGAGAAGGACAGTTTAATGAAAAACTGTTTTTT. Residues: CATSREGQFNEKLFF.

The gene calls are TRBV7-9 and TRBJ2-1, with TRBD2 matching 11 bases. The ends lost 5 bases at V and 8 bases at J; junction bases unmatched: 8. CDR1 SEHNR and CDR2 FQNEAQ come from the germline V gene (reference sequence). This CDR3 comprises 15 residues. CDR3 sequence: CASSVLAGEPHEQFF. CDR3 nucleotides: TGTGCCAGCAGCGTACTAGCGGGAGAGCCCCATGAGCAGTTCTTC.

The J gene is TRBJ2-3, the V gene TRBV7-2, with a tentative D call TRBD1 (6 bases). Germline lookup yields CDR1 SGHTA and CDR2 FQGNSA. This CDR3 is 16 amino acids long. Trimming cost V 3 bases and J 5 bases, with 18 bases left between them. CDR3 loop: CASSFSWSGARDTQYF. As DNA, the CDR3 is TGTGCCAGCAGCTTCAGCTGGTCAGGGGCGAGAGATACGCAGTATTTT.

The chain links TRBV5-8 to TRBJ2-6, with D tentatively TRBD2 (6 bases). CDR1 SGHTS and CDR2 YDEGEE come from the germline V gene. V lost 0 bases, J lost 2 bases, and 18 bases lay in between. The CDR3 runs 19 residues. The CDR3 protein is CASSLVYSFGGTGANVLTF. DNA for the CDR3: TGTGCCAGCAGCTTGGTGTATTCGTTTGGGGGGACTGGGGCCAACGTCCTGACTTTC.

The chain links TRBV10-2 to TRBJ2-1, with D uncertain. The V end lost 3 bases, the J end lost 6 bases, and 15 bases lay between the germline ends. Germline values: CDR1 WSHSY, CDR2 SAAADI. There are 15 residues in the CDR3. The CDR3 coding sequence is TGCGCCAGCAGTGAAAGAATAGGCTTGGGCAATGAGCAGTTCTTC. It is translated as CASSERIGLGNEQFF.

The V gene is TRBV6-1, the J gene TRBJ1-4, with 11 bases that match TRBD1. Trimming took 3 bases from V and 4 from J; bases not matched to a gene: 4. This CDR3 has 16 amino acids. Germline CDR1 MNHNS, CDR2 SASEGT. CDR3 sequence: CASSEGQGVGNEKLFF. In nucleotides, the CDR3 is TGTGCCAGCAGTGAGGGACAGGGGGTCGGTAATGAAAAACTGTTTTTT.

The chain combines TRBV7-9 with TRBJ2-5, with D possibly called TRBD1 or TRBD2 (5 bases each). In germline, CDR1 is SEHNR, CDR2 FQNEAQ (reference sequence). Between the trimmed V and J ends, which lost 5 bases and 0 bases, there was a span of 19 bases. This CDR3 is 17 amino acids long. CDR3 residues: CASSTRGLPPYQETQYF. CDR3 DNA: TGTGCCAGCAGCACGAGGGGATTGCCTCCGTACCAAGAGACCCAGTACTTC.

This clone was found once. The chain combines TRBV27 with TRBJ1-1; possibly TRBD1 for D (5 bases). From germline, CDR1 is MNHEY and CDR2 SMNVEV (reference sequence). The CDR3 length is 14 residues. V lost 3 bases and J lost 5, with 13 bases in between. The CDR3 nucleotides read TGTGCCAGCAGTTTCATGGGGGTGGGGACTGAAGCTTTCTTT. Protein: CASSFMGVGTEAFF.

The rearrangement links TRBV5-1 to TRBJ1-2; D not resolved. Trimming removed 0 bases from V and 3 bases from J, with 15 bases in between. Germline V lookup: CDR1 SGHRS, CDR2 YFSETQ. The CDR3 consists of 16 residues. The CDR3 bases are TGCGCCAGCAGCTTGGACCCTAGCTCTTCTTACTATGGCTACACCTTC. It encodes CASSLDPSSSYYGYTF.

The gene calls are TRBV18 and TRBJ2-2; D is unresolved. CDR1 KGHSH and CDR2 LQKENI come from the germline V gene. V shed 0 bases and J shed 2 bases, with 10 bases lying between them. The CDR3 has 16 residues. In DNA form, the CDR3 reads TGTGCCAGCTCACCACCGAATCCGGGCAACACCGGGGAGCTGTTTTTT. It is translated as CASSPPNPGNTGELFF.

CDR3: CASSYILAGIGNEQFF. The CDR3 nucleotides are TGTGCCAGCAGTTACATCTTGGCGGGCATCGGGAATGAGCAGTTCTTC. V is TRBV6-7 and J is TRBJ2-1, with D perhaps matching TRBD2 (5 bases). TRBV6-7 is treated as an ORF (open reading frame) with a function not yet certain. V gave up 2 bases and J gave up 7 bases, with 18 bases separating them. CDR3 length equals 16 residues.

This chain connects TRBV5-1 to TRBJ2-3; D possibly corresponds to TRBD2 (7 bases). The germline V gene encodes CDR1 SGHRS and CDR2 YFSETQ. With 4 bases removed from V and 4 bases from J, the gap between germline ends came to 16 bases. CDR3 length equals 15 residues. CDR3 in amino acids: CASSPAGARADTQYF. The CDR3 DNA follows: TGCGCCAGCAGCCCGGCGGGGGCGCGGGCAGATACGCAGTATTTT.

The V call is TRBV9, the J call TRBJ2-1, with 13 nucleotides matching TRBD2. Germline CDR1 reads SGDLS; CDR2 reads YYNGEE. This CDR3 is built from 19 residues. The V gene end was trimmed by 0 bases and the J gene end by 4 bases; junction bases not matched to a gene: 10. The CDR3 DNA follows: TGTGCCAGCAGCGTAGAGGGACTAGCGGGAAACGGAAGATACAATGAGCAGTTCTTC. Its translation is CASSVEGLAGNGRYNEQFF.

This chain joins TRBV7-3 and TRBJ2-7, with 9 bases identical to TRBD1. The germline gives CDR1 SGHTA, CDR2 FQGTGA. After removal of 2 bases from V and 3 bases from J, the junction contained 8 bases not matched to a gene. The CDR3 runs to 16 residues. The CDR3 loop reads CASSLLGTGNDYEQYF. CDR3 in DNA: TGTGCCAGCAGCTTACTTGGGACAGGGAACGACTACGAGCAGTACTTC. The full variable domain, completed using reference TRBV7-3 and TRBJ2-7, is GAGVSQTPSNKVTEKGKYVELRCDPISGHTALYWYRQSLGQGPEFLIYFQGTGAADDSGLPNDRFFAVRPEGSVSTLKIQRTERGDSAVYLCASSLLGTGNDYEQYFGPGTRLTVT.